The rows below give T cell receptor beta chains drawn from one sample of a study of shared clonotypes between healthy human individuals. Sequencing was performed with immunoSEQ multiplex PCR; in TCRdb, only in-frame clones are kept and a portion is missing. Among 400,000 to 600,000 clones listed, 95% to 96% were seen once. Sequencing used naive CD4+ T cells sorted from blood. These TCRs come from a woman younger than 45 in good health. CDR3s include the opening cysteine and the closing phenylalanine or tryptophan. Fields, in order: D gene, J gene, clone size, V gene, CDR3 DNA, CDR3 protein. D genes are given only for firm matches. Size is stated for part of the rows, as once, few or many counts, or as a class when the clone is expanded.

d_call: NA
j_call: TRBJ1-1
clone_size: NA
v_call: TRBV7-2
cdr3_nt: TGTGCCAGCAGAATCTTCGGGGTAATGAACACTGAAGCTTTCTTT
cdr3_aa: CASRIFGVMNTEAFF

d_call: NA
j_call: TRBJ2-7
clone_size: NA
v_call: TRBV28
cdr3_nt: TGTGCCAGCAATATGAGGGGCTTTTACGAGCAGTACTTC
cdr3_aa: CASNMRGFYEQYF

d_call: NA
j_call: TRBJ2-6
clone_size: NA
v_call: TRBV19
cdr3_nt: TGTGCCAGTAGTAAGGGCCTAGGAACCTCTGGGGCCAACGTCCTGACTTTC
cdr3_aa: CASSKGLGTSGANVLTF

d_call: TRBD1
j_call: TRBJ1-1
clone_size: NA
v_call: TRBV27
cdr3_nt: TGTGCCAGCAGACCAGACAGGGGGGACACTGAAGCTTTCTTT
cdr3_aa: CASRPDRGDTEAFF

d_call: TRBD2
j_call: TRBJ2-3
clone_size: NA
v_call: TRBV14
cdr3_nt: TGTGCCAGCAGCCAAATAGCGGGAGCGGGCCCAGATACGCAGTATTTT
cdr3_aa: CASSQIAGAGPDTQYF

d_call: NA
j_call: TRBJ2-1
clone_size: NA
v_call: TRBV28
cdr3_nt: TGTGCCAGCAGTTCAACCTACAATGAGCAGTTCTTC
cdr3_aa: CASSSTYNEQFF

d_call: NA
j_call: TRBJ2-7
clone_size: NA
v_call: TRBV6-5
cdr3_nt: TGTGCCAGCACCCCTAGGCGGTCGAGCTCCTACGAGCAGTACTTC
cdr3_aa: CASTPRRSSSYEQYF

d_call: NA
j_call: TRBJ2-7
clone_size: NA
v_call: TRBV6-5
cdr3_nt: TGTGCCAGCAGTCGGACGGACTCCTACGAGCAGTACTTC
cdr3_aa: CASSRTDSYEQYF

d_call: TRBD1
j_call: TRBJ2-7
clone_size: NA
v_call: TRBV10-3
cdr3_nt: TGTGCCATCAGTCTTGATGACAGGGGAGAGCAGTACTTC
cdr3_aa: CAISLDDRGEQYF

d_call: NA
j_call: TRBJ2-2
clone_size: NA
v_call: TRBV5-1
cdr3_nt: TGCGCCAGCAGCTTGGATCGCCTAACGAACACCGGGGAGCTGTTTTTT
cdr3_aa: CASSLDRLTNTGELFF

d_call: TRBD1
j_call: TRBJ2-3
clone_size: NA
v_call: TRBV27
cdr3_nt: TGTGCCAGCAGTTTGAGAGACAGGGGAAGCACAGATACGCAGTATTTT
cdr3_aa: CASSLRDRGSTDTQYF

d_call: NA
j_call: TRBJ1-6
clone_size: once
v_call: TRBV6-5
cdr3_nt: TGTGCCAGCAGTCCTACACAGGGCCTCAATTCACCCCTCCACTTT
cdr3_aa: CASSPTQGLNSPLHF

d_call: TRBD1
j_call: TRBJ1-1
clone_size: NA
v_call: TRBV10-1
cdr3_nt: TGCGCCAGCAGCCGCGACAGGGGCACTGAAGCTTTCTTT
cdr3_aa: CASSRDRGTEAFF

d_call: NA
j_call: TRBJ2-5
clone_size: NA
v_call: TRBV2
cdr3_nt: TGTGCCAGCAGTGTGGCTAGTAACCAAGAGACCCAGTACTTC
cdr3_aa: CASSVASNQETQYF

d_call: TRBD2
j_call: TRBJ2-2
clone_size: NA
v_call: TRBV11-2
cdr3_nt: TGTGCCAGCATCAGGACTAGCGGATCCACCGGGGAGCTGTTTTTT
cdr3_aa: CASIRTSGSTGELFF

d_call: TRBD2
j_call: TRBJ2-7
clone_size: NA
v_call: TRBV7-2
cdr3_nt: TGTGCCAGCAGCCGGACTAGCGGAGCCTACGAGCAGTACTTC
cdr3_aa: CASSRTSGAYEQYF

d_call: TRBD2
j_call: TRBJ2-3
clone_size: NA
v_call: TRBV7-3
cdr3_nt: TGTGCCAGCAGCTCCCAACTAGCGGACACAGATACGCAGTATTTT
cdr3_aa: CASSSQLADTDTQYF

d_call: NA
j_call: TRBJ1-1
clone_size: NA
v_call: TRBV28
cdr3_nt: TGTGCCAGCAGTTTAGGTTGGGGAATGGTCACTGAAGCTTTCTTT
cdr3_aa: CASSLGWGMVTEAFF

d_call: NA
j_call: TRBJ2-5
clone_size: once
v_call: TRBV30
cdr3_nt: TGTGCCTGGAGGGGGACGGCTCGTTTGGTCCAGTACTTC
cdr3_aa: CAWRGTARLVQYF

d_call: TRBD1
j_call: TRBJ1-1
clone_size: NA
v_call: TRBV13
cdr3_nt: TGTGCCAGCAGCGGAGACAGGGGAATCACTGAAGCTTTCTTT
cdr3_aa: CASSGDRGITEAFF

d_call: NA
j_call: TRBJ1-1
clone_size: NA
v_call: TRBV29-1
cdr3_nt: TGCAGCGTTGATGCGGGGACTTACACTGAAGCTTTCTTT
cdr3_aa: CSVDAGTYTEAFF

d_call: NA
j_call: TRBJ1-2
clone_size: NA
v_call: TRBV2
cdr3_nt: TGTGCCAGCAGTGAAGGACAGCTCTATGGCTACACCTTC
cdr3_aa: CASSEGQLYGYTF

d_call: NA
j_call: TRBJ2-5
clone_size: once
v_call: TRBV11-2
cdr3_nt: TGTGCCAGCAGCTTTGAGGGCCTTGGGACCCAGTACTTC
cdr3_aa: CASSFEGLGTQYF

d_call: NA
j_call: TRBJ2-4
clone_size: NA
v_call: TRBV4-1
cdr3_nt: TGCGCCAGCAGCCAGAACAGGGAATTAGCCAAAAACATTCAGTACTTC
cdr3_aa: CASSQNRELAKNIQYF

d_call: TRBD1
j_call: TRBJ1-5
clone_size: once
v_call: TRBV19
cdr3_nt: TGTGCCAGCAGGGACAGGGGGCCGAAAAATCAGCCCCAGCATTTT
cdr3_aa: CASRDRGPKNQPQHF

d_call: NA
j_call: TRBJ1-5
clone_size: NA
v_call: TRBV2
cdr3_nt: TGTGCCAGCAGTGGGGGCCGTAGCAATCAGCCCCAGCATTTT
cdr3_aa: CASSGGRSNQPQHF